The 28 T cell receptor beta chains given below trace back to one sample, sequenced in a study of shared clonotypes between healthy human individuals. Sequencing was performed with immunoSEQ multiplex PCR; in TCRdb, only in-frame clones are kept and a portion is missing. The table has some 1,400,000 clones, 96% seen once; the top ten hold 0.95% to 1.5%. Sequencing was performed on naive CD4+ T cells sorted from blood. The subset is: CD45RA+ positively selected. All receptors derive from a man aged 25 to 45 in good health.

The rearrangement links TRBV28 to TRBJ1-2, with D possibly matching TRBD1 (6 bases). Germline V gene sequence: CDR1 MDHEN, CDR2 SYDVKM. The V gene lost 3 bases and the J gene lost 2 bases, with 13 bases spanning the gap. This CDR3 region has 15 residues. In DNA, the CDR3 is TGTGCCAGCAGTTTTACAGGGTCCCCCAACTATGGCTACACCTTC. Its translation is CASSFTGSPNYGYTF.

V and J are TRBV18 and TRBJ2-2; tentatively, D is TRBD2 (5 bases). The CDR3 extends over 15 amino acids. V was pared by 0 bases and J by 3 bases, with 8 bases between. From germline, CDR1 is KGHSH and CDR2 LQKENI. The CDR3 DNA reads TGTGCCAGCTCACCACCGGGAGATTACACCGGGGAGCTGTTTTTT. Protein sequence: CASSPPGDYTGELFF.

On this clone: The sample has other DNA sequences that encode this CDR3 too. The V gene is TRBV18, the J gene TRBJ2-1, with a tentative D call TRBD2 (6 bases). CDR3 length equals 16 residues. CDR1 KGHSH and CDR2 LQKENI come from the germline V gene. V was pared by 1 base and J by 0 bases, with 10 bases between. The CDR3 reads CASSPLAGSSYNEQFF. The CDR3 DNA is TGTGCCAGCTCACCACTGGCCGGGAGCTCCTACAATGAGCAGTTCTTC.

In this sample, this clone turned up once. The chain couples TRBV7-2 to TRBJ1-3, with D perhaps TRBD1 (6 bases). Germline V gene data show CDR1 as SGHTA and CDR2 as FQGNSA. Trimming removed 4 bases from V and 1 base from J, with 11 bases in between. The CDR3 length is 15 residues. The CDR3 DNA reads TGTGCCAGCAGCTCCAGCGGACAGTCTGGAAACACCATATATTTT. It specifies CASSSSGQSGNTIYF. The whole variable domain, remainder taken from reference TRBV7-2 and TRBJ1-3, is GAGVSQSPSNKVTEKGKDVELRCDPISGHTALYWYRQSLGQGLEFLIYFQGNSAPDKSGLPSDRFSAERTGGSVSTLTIQRTQQEDSAVYLCASSSSGQSGNTIYFGEGSWLTVV.

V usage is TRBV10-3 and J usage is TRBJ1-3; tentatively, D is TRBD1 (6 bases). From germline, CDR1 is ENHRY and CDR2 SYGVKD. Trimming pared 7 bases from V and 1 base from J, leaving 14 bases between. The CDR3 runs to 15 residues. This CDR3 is CAITWTVESGNTIYF. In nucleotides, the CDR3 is TGTGCCATCACCTGGACAGTGGAATCTGGAAACACCATATATTTT.

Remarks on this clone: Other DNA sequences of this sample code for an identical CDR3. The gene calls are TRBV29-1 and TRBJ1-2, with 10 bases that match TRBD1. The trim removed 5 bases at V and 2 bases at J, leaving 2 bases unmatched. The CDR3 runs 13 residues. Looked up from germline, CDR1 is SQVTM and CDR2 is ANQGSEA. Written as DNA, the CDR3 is TGCAGCGTTCCGGGACAGGGGAACTATGGCTACACCTTC. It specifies CSVPGQGNYGYTF.

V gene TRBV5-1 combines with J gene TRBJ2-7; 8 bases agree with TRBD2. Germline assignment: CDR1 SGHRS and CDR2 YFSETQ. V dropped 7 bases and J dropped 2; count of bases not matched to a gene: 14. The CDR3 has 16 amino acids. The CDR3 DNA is TGCGCCAGCGGACCAGGAGTGACCGGGAGGGCCTACGAGCAGTACTTC. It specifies CASGPGVTGRAYEQYF.

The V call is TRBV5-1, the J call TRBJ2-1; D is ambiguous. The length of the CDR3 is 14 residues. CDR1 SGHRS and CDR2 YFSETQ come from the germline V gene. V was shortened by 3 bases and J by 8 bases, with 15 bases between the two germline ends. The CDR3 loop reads CASSSRALIDEQFF. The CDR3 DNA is TGCGCCAGCAGCTCCCGGGCCCTGATCGATGAGCAGTTCTTC. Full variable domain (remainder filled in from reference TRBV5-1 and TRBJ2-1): KAGVTQTPRYLIKTRGQQVTLSCSPISGHRSVSWYQQTPGQGLQFLFEYFSETQRNKGNFPGRFSGRQFSNSRSEMNVSTLELGDSALYLCASSSRALIDEQFFGPGTRLTVL.

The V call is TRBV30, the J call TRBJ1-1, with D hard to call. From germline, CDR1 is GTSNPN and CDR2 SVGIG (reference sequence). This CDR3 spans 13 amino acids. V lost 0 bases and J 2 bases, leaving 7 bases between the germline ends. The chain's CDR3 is CAWSVGINTEAFF. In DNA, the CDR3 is TGTGCCTGGAGTGTAGGTATCAACACTGAAGCTTTCTTT.

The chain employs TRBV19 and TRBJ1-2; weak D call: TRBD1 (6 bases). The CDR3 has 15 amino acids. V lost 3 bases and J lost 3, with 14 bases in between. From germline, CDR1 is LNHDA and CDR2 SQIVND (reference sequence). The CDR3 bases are TGTGCCAGTAGTATTCCACGGGGGCCCCACTATGGCTACACCTTC. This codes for CASSIPRGPHYGYTF.

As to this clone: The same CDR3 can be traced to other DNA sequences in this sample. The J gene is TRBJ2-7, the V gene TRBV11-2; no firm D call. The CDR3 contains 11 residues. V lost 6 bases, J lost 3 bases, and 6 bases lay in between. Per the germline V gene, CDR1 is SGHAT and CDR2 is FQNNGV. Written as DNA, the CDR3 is TGTGCCAGCAGTGAAAACTACGAGCAGTACTTC. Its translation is CASSENYEQYF.

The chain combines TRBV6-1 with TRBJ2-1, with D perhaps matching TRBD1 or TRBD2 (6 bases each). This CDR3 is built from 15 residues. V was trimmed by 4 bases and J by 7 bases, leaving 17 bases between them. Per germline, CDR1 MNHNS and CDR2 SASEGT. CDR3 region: CASSGGAPGGNEQFF. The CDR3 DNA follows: TGTGCCAGCAGTGGGGGGGCTCCTGGAGGGAATGAGCAGTTCTTC.

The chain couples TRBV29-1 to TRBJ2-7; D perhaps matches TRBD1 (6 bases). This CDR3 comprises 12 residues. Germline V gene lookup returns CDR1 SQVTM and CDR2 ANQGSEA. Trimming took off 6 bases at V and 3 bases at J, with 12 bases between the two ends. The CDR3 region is CSVADSVYEQYF. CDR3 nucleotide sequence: TGCAGCGTGGCGGACAGCGTCTACGAGCAGTACTTC.

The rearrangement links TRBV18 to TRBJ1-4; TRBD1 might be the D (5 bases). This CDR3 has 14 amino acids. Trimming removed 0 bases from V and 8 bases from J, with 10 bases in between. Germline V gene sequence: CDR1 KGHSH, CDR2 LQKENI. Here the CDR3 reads CASSPPGAYEKLFF. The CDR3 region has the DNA TGTGCCAGCTCACCACCAGGGGCTTACGAAAAACTGTTTTTT.

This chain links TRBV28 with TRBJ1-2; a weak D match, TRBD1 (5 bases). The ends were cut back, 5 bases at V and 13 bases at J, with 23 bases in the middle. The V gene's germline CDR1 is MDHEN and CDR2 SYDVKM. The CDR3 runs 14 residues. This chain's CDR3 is CASSPTGSHPAPTF. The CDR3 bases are TGTGCCAGCAGTCCTACAGGTTCCCACCCAGCTCCCACCTTC.

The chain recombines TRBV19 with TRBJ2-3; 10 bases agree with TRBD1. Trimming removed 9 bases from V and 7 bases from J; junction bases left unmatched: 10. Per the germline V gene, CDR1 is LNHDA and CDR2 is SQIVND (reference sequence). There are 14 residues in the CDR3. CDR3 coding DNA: TGTGCCAGGCGTCAGGACAGGGGGTTAAATACGCAGTATTTT. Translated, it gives CARRQDRGLNTQYF.

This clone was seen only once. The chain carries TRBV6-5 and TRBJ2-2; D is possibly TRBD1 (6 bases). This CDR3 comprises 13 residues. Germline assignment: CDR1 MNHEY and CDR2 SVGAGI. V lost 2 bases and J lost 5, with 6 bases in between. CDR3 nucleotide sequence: TGTGCCAGCAGTTACGGACAGACCGGGGAGCTGTTTTTT. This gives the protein CASSYGQTGELFF.

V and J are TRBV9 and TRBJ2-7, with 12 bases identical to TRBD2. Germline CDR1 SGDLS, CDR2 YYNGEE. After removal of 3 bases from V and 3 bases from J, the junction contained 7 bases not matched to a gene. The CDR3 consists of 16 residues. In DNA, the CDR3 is TGTGCCAGCAGCGGCACCGGGACTAGCGGGTTCTACGAGCAGTACTTC. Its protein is CASSGTGTSGFYEQYF.

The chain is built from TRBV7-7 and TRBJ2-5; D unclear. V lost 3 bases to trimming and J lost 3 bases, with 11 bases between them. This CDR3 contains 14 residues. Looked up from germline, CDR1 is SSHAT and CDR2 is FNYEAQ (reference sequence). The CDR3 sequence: CASSFPPGEETQYF. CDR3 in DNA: TGTGCCAGCAGCTTTCCTCCGGGCGAAGAGACCCAGTACTTC. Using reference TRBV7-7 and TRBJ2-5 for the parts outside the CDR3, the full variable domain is GAGVSQSPRYKVTKRGQDVTLRCDPISSHATLYWYQQALGQGPEFLTYFNYEAQPDKSGLPSDRFSAERPEGSISTLTIQRTEQRDSAMYRCASSFPPGEETQYFGPGTRLLVL.

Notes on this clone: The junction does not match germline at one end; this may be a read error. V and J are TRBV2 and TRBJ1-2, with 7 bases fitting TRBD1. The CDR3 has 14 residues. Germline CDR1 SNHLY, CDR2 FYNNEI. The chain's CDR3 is CARRRMGRGDGYTF. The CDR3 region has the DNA TGTGCCCGCAGAAGGATGGGCAGGGGGGACGGCTACACCTTC.

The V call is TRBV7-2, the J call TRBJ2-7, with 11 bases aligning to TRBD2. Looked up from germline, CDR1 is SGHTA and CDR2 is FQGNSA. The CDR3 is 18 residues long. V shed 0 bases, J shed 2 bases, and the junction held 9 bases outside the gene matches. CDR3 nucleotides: TGTGCCAGCAGCTTAGCTGGGACTAGCGGTTCGCACGCCTACGAGCAGTACTTC. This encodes CASSLAGTSGSHAYEQYF.

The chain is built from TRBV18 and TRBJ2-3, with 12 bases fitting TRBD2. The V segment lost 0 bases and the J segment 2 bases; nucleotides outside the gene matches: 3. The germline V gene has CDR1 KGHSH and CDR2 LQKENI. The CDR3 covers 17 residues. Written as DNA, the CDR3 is TGTGCCAGCTCACCACCCCTAGCGGGGGGGAACACAGATACGCAGTATTTT. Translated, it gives CASSPPLAGGNTDTQYF.

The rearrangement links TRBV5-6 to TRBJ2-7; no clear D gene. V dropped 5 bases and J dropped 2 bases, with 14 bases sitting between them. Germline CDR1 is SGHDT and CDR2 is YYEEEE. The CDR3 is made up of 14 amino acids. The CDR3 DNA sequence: TGTGCCAGCAGGGATGGACCGTCAGCCTACGAGCAGTACTTC. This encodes CASRDGPSAYEQYF.

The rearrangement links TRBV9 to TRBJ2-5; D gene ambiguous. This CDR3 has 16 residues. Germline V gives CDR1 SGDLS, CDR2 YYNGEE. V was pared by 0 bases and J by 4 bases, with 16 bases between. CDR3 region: CASSVDAIGNRETQYF. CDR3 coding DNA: TGTGCCAGCAGCGTAGATGCAATAGGTAATAGAGAGACCCAGTACTTC.

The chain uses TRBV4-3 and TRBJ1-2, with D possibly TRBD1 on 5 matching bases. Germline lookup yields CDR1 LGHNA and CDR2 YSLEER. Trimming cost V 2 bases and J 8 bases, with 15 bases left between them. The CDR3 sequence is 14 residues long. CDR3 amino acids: CASSQTQGMGGYTF. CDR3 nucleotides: TGCGCCAGCAGCCAAACTCAGGGTATGGGCGGCTACACCTTC.

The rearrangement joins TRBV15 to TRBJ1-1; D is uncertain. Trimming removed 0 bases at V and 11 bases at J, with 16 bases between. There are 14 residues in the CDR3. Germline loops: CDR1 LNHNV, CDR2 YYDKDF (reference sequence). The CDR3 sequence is CATSRDAFRAGAFF. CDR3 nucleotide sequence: TGTGCCACCAGCAGAGATGCCTTCCGTGCCGGGGCTTTCTTT.

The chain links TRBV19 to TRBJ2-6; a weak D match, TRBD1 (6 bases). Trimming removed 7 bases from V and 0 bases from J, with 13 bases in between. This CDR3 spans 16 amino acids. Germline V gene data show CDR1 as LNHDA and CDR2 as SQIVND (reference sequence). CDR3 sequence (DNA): TGTGCCAGTATTAGTCAGGGGAACTCTGGGGCCAACGTCCTGACTTTC. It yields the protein CASISQGNSGANVLTF.

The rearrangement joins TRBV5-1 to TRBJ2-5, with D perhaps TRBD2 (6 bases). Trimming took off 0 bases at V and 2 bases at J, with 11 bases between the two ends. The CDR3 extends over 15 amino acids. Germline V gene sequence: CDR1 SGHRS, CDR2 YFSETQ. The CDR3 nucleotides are TGCGCCAGCAGCTTGGGCGGGGTCAATCAAGAGACCCAGTACTTC. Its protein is CASSLGGVNQETQYF.